This T cell receptor beta chain is drawn from a study of cytomegalovirus exposure and HLA in healthy donors. Whole-study context: When just under 400 donors were genotyped, over 80% of them were found to fall in the Caucasian-associated ancestry cluster. Study-wide results and limits: Reportedly, cytomegalovirus status was diagnosed with high sensitivity and specificity. In vitro confirmation showed a few CMV-associated chains to be CMV antigen specific.

This clone was recorded once. Its cognate antigen is unknown. PCR primers comprised 60 Vbeta and 13 Jbeta primers. Only in-frame clones appear in the TCRdb table, and some are missing; sequencing was by immunoSEQ multiplex PCR. The sample has about 150,000 clones, over 70% seen once. From germline, CDR1 is SGDLS and CDR2 YYNGEE. The V end was cut by 0 bases, the J end by 3 bases, with 10 bases between. The CDR3 extends over 14 amino acids. The V gene is TRBV9, the J gene TRBJ2-7; TRBD2 is a possible D gene (5 bases). Sample: PBMCs. The TCR comes from a woman in her 30s in good health and CMV-seropositive. The CDR3 bases are TGTGCCAGCAGCGTAGGAGGTGAGGGCTACGAGCAGTACTTC. Its translation is CASSVGGEGYEQYF.